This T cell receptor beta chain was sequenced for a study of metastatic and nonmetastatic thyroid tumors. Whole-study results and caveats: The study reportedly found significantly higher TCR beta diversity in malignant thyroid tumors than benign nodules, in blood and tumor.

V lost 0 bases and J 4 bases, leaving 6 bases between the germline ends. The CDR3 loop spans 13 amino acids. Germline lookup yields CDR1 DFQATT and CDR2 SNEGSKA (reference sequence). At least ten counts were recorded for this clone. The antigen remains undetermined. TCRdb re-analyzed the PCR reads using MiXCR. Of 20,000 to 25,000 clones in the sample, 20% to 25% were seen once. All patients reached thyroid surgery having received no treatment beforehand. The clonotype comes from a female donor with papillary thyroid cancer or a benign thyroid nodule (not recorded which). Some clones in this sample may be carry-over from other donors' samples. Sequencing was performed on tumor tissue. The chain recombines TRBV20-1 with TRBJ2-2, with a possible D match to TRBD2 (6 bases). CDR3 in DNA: TGCAGTGCTAGAGATAGCGGCACCGGGGAGCTGTTTTTT. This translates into CSARDSGTGELFF.